A selection of T cell receptor beta chains follows, all from one sample in a study of blood T cell repertoires in COVID-19. Method: immunoSEQ multiplex PCR; TCRdb's copy keeps in-frame clones and lacks some. The repertoire holds 60,000 to 90,000 clones, with approximately 88% as singletons. Input material: peripheral blood. These receptors were obtained from an elderly woman with active or convalescent COVID-19. Each CDR3 is given with its conserved first and last residue. A D gene is named only where the DNA matches it firmly. Some rows mark clone size as missing; the rest say once, few, many or name a class of expanded clone.

j_call | d_call | v_call | clone_size | cdr3_nt | cdr3_aa
TRBJ1-1 | . | TRBV9 | . | TGTGCCAGCAGCGTGGGACATTTGAACACTGAAGCTTTCTTT | CASSVGHLNTEAFF
TRBJ2-7 | . | TRBV7-2 | . | TGTGCCAGCAGCTCCCAAGTTAGGGGAGGTGGGTACTTC | CASSSQVRGGGYF
TRBJ2-5 | TRBD2 | TRBV5-1 | . | TGCGCCAGCAGCCTTGGACTAGCGCAAGAGACCCAGTACTTC | CASSLGLAQETQYF
TRBJ2-2 | TRBD2 | TRBV28 | . | TGTGCCAGCAGTCCCCCCCCCGGGAGGGGGACCCCCGGGGAGCTGTTTTTT | CASSPPPGRGTPGELFF
TRBJ2-6 | . | TRBV19 | . | TGTGCCAGTAGCGTCTCGCACTCAGGGGCCAACGTCCTGACTTTC | CASSVSHSGANVLTF
TRBJ1-5 | . | TRBV12-3/TRBV12-4 | . | TGTGCCAGCAGTATCCGGGACACCCAGCATTTT | CASSIRDTQHF
TRBJ1-2 | TRBD1 | TRBV9 | . | TGTGCCAGCAGCGTACAGGGGGGATATAACTATGGCTACACCTTC | CASSVQGGYNYGYTF
TRBJ2-6 | . | TRBV12-5 | . | TGTGCTAGTGGCCCGAATGAAAATACAGGGTCCACTTACTCTGGGGCCAACGTCCTGACTTTC | CASGPNENTGSTYSGANVLTF
TRBJ1-4 | . | TRBV5-8 | . | TGTGCCAGCAGCCCGAGAAGGGGATTTACTAATGAAAAACTGTTTTTT | CASSPRRGFTNEKLFF
TRBJ2-7 | TRBD2 | TRBV5-5 | few | TGTGCCAGCAGCTTTATTAGCGGGGGGTACTCCTACGAGCAGTACTTC | CASSFISGGYSYEQYF
TRBJ1-5 | . | TRBV4-2 | . | TGTGCCAGCAGCCAAGTGTCCTTACAGGTGGGGAGGGTCCAGCCCCAGCATTTT | CASSQVSLQVGRVQPQHF
TRBJ2-5 | . | TRBV28 | . | TGTGCCAGCAGTTCTATGGGAGGGGGAGAGACCCAGTACTTC | CASSSMGGGETQYF
TRBJ2-1 | TRBD1 | TRBV5-1 | . | TGCGCCAGCAGCTTGGCGACAGGGGTGAGCAATGAGCAGTTCTTC | CASSLATGVSNEQFF
TRBJ1-1 | . | TRBV28 | . | TGTGCCAGCAGTTTATCAAACAGGCCAGATGAAGCTTTCTTT | CASSLSNRPDEAFF
TRBJ1-5 | . | TRBV2 | . | TGTGCCAGCAGGGAGGGGTCATATCAGCCCCAGCATTTT | CASREGSYQPQHF
TRBJ2-7 | TRBD1 | TRBV5-4 | . | TGTGCCAGCAGCTTGGACCCCGGGACAGCCTACGAGCAGTACTTC | CASSLDPGTAYEQYF
TRBJ2-3 | . | TRBV18 | . | TGTGCCAGCTCACCAACGGGGGGCGGTACAGATACGCAGTATTTT | CASSPTGGGTDTQYF
TRBJ1-4 | TRBD1 | TRBV6-6 | . | TGTGCCAGCAGTTACGGGGGACAGGGAGGACAAAAACTGTTTTTT | CASSYGGQGGQKLFF
TRBJ1-1 | . | TRBV7-8 | once | TGTGCCAGCAGCTGGGGCGGGAACACTGAAGCTTTCTTT | CASSWGGNTEAFF
TRBJ2-7 | TRBD1 | TRBV29-1 | . | TGCAGCGTTGAAGTACAGGGGGGCAGGGAGCAGTACTTC | CSVEVQGGREQYF
TRBJ2-7 | . | TRBV7-2 | . | TGTGCCAGCAGCTTAGCAGGGGGTGTGGACGAGCAGTACTTC | CASSLAGGVDEQYF
TRBJ2-7 | . | TRBV4-3 | . | TGCGCCAGCAGCCAAGATGTCGGGTTCTCCTACGAGCAGTACTTC | CASSQDVGFSYEQYF
TRBJ1-2 | . | TRBV18 | . | TGTGCCAGCTCACCGGGCAGGGCTAACTATGGCTACACCTTC | CASSPGRANYGYTF
TRBJ2-7 | . | TRBV18 | . | TGTGCCAGCTCACTACTCTCCTACGAGCAGTACTTC | CASSLLSYEQYF
TRBJ1-2 | TRBD1 | TRBV12-3/TRBV12-4 | . | TGTGCCAGCAGTTACAGGGGCCAGGGGGGCTACACCTTC | CASSYRGQGGYTF
TRBJ2-1 | TRBD1 | TRBV5-5 | . | TGTGCCAGCACCTCAAGGACAGGCGTAACCTCTGTTTACAATGAGCAGTTCTTC | CASTSRTGVTSVYNEQFF
TRBJ1-5 | TRBD1 | TRBV6-2/TRBV6-3 | . | TGTGCCAGCAGTTACATCGCAGGGGGAAATCAGCCCCAGCATTTT | CASSYIAGGNQPQHF
TRBJ2-3 | . | TRBV18 | many | TGTGCCAGCTCACCAGCCCAGACAGATACGCAGTATTTT | CASSPAQTDTQYF
TRBJ2-3 | . | TRBV6-5 | . | TGTGCCAGCAGGAGCCCCGGTGGAGATACGCAGTATTTT | CASRSPGGDTQYF
TRBJ2-7 | TRBD1 | TRBV28 | . | TGTGCCACCGGGACAGGCCTGGAACACGAGCAGTACTTC | CATGTGLEHEQYF
TRBJ1-3 | . | TRBV10-3 | . | TGTGCCATCAGCCGACAGGTCTCTGGAAACACCATATATTTT | CAISRQVSGNTIYF
TRBJ1-5 | . | TRBV27 | . | TGTGCCAGCAGCTTGACGGGAGGCTGGGGCAATCAGCCCCAGCATTTT | CASSLTGGWGNQPQHF
TRBJ2-2 | TRBD2 | TRBV6-4 | . | TGTGCCACCCAGCGGGGGGCATTCACCGGGGAGCTGTTTTTT | CATQRGAFTGELFF
TRBJ2-7 | . | TRBV9 | . | TGTGCCAGCAGCCGGACATTTACCACCTACGAGCAGTACTTC | CASSRTFTTYEQYF
TRBJ2-5 | . | TRBV7-2 | . | TGTGCCAGCAGCTTAGGGAAGGGGGAGACCCAGTACTTC | CASSLGKGETQYF
TRBJ2-5 | TRBD1 | TRBV5-8 | . | TGTGCCAGCAGCAGGGACAGCTACCAAGAGACCCAGTACTTC | CASSRDSYQETQYF
TRBJ1-2 | . | TRBV29-1 | once | TGCAGCTCGCTCCAGGGGATCTATGGCTACACCTTC | CSSLQGIYGYTF
TRBJ2-7 | TRBD1 | TRBV20-1 | once | TGCAGTGCTTCGACAGGGTACGAGCAGTACTTC | CSASTGYEQYF
TRBJ2-3 | . | TRBV6-4 | . | TGTGCCAGCAGTGTGTCGAGGACAGATACGCAGTATTTT | CASSVSRTDTQYF
TRBJ2-4 | . | TRBV2 | . | TGTGCCAGCATTCCCCGGTGGGGGTATAGCGGAGCCAAAAACATTCAGTACTTC | CASIPRWGYSGAKNIQYF
TRBJ2-1 | TRBD2 | TRBV11-2 | few | TGTGCCAGCAGCCGGCGGGGCGGGGGGGCACACGGCTCCTACAATGAGCAGTTCTTC | CASSRRGGGAHGSYNEQFF
TRBJ2-2 | TRBD2 | TRBV6-1 | few | TGTGCCAGCAGTGAAGATGCGGGGGCCGGGGAGCTGTTTTTT | CASSEDAGAGELFF
TRBJ2-1 | . | TRBV7-9 | . | TGTGCCAGCAGCTTAACCGGGAATTTTGTTGAGCAGTTCTTC | CASSLTGNFVEQFF
TRBJ1-1 | TRBD1 | TRBV4-2 | . | TGTGCCAGTATCAGGACAGGTAGGAACACTGAAGCTTTCTTT | CASIRTGRNTEAFF
TRBJ1-6 | . | TRBV21-1 | . | TGTGCCAGCAGCAACAGGATCGAACCCCTCCACTTT | CASSNRIEPLHF
TRBJ1-5 | . | TRBV24-1 | once | TGTGCCACCAGTGATGCCAACGGTCAGCCCCAGCATTTT | CATSDANGQPQHF
TRBJ1-5 | TRBD1 | TRBV6-2/TRBV6-3 | . | TGTGCCAGCAGTTACGGACTAACAGGGGGCGATTTCCGGCAGCCCCAGCATTTT | CASSYGLTGGDFRQPQHF
TRBJ1-2 | TRBD1 | TRBV7-8 | . | TGTGCCAGCAGCCAGCGACAGGGCCCTAACTATGGCTACACCTTC | CASSQRQGPNYGYTF
TRBJ2-3 | TRBD2 | TRBV9 | . | TGTGCCAGCAATCGGGGGGATCAGACAGATACGCAGTATTTT | CASNRGDQTDTQYF
TRBJ2-7 | . | TRBV29-1 | . | TGCAGCGTTTCAATGGGCCCCTACGAGCAGTACTTC | CSVSMGPYEQYF
TRBJ2-2 | TRBD2 | TRBV6-5 | once | TGTGCCAGCAGTTACGGCGGGAGGAACGCCGGGGAGCTGTTTTTT | CASSYGGRNAGELFF
TRBJ2-1 | . | TRBV27 | . | TGTGCCAGCAGTTTCCTGCGGGCGGAAAATGAGCAGTTCTTC | CASSFLRAENEQFF
TRBJ2-2 | . | TRBV5-1 | . | TGCGCCAGCAGCTTTTCAGTAGCGGCGAACACCGGGGAGCTGTTTTTT | CASSFSVAANTGELFF